This T cell receptor beta chain was recovered during a study of blood T cell repertoires in COVID-19. The wider study: Sites in the United States, Italy and Spain provided acute and convalescent COVID-19 samples. Sample material is recorded as cDNA or gDNA derived from T cells, B-cell-depleted T cells, or PBMCs.

This clone was seen more than once but under ten times. The ends were cut back, 5 bases at V and 5 bases at J, with 27 bases in the middle. This CDR3 is 18 amino acids long. Germline V gene sequence: CDR1 MNHEY, CDR2 SMNVEV (reference sequence). Profiling relied on immunoSEQ multiplex PCR, and the TCRdb table lists in-frame clones only, not all of them. This table has around 300,000 clones, roughly 87% appearing once. The sequence was collected from a human donor in a cohort sampled during active COVID-19. The chain has TRBV27 and TRBJ1-2, with D tentatively TRBD1 (6 bases). Sequencing used peripheral blood. The CDR3 loop is CASSLSGTTTPSGYGYTF. The CDR3 DNA reads as TGTGCCAGCAGTCTCTCCGGGACAACTACTCCTTCGGGGTATGGCTACACCTTC.